The 30 T cell receptor beta chains presented below share a single source sample, sequenced in a study of post-analysis software for immune sequencing data. Study observations and caveats: Patients used several TRBV segments, including TRBV5-6, TRBV5-1 and TRBV20-1, more often than controls.

Every TCR beta cDNA library bore unique molecular identifiers. A single record per CDR3 protein comes from TCRdb applying MiXCR to the PCR reads. The profile shows roughly 200,000 distinct CDR3 sequences, 29% of them singletons. These receptors lack a known antigen. Sequencing was carried out using blood. These receptors all come from a girl under 18 with multiple sclerosis.

Regarding this clonotype: A read error may be the cause here, since a much bigger clone is one base away. The CDR3 end shows no conserved phenylalanine or tryptophan, and so a read error is likely. Here the CDR3 DNA reads TGCAGTGCTCTCGGGTCAGGCGGGGGAGATACGCAGTATTTG. Protein sequence: CSALGSGGGDTQYL. The V gene is TRBV20-1, the J gene TRBJ2-3; 7 bases align to TRBD2. Trimming took 5 bases from V and 5 from J; bases not matched to a gene: 10. Germline V gives CDR1 DFQATT, CDR2 SNEGSKA (reference sequence). This CDR3 contains 14 residues.

The chain couples TRBV20-1 to TRBJ2-3; 9 bases are a match to TRBD2. Germline V CDR1 and CDR2: DFQATT, SNEGSKA (reference sequence). The V segment lost 3 bases and the J segment 2 bases; nucleotides outside the gene matches: 6. CDR3 length equals 15 residues. The CDR3 nucleotides read TGCAGTGCTAGTCTGGCTAGCGGGACCACAGATACGCAGTATTTT. Its translation is CSASLASGTTDTQYF.

With respect to this clonotype: A much bigger clone sits one base away, suggesting this may be a read error. The chain recombines TRBV20-1 with TRBJ1-2; no definite D call. The germline CDR1 and CDR2 sequences are DFQATT and SNEGSKA (reference sequence). Between the trimmed V and J ends, which lost 3 bases and 6 bases, there was a span of 14 bases. The CDR3 length is 13 residues. The CDR3 protein is CSARATQNDGYTF. The CDR3 DNA is TGCAGTGCTAGGGCGACACAAAACGATGGCTACACCTTC.

This clonotype has ten or more counts. This chain links TRBV7-2 with TRBJ2-3; TRBD2 matches at 9 bases. The germline CDR1 and CDR2 sequences are SGHTA and FQGNSA. The CDR3 length is 16 residues. V was pared by 1 base and J by 0 bases, with 2 bases of the junction left unmatched. CDR3 sequence: CASSLVSGGSTDTQYF. CDR3 coding DNA: TGTGCCAGCAGCTTAGTTAGCGGGGGTAGCACAGATACGCAGTATTTT.

This clonotype occurred a few times. The V gene is TRBV30, the J gene TRBJ2-1; no firm D call. The CDR3 totals 13 residues. V was pared by 2 bases and J by 0 bases, with 5 bases between. The germline V gene has CDR1 GTSNPN and CDR2 SVGIG (reference sequence). As DNA, the CDR3 is TGTGCCTGGAGTCCCGGCTCCTACAATGAGCAGTTCTTC. Translating it yields CAWSPGSYNEQFF.

The gene calls are TRBV3-1 and TRBJ1-2; TRBD1 aligns across 8 bases. J lost 0 bases, V lost 5 bases, and 11 bases had no gene match. CDR3 length: 17 amino acids. Germline V gives CDR1 LGHDT, CDR2 YNNKEL (reference sequence). The CDR3 DNA is TGTGCCAGCAGCAAAGGTATCGGACAGGGTGCTAACTATGGCTACACCTTC. As protein: CASSKGIGQGANYGYTF.

This clonotype has at least ten counts. V is TRBV6-4 and J is TRBJ2-1; D may be TRBD2 (6 bases). The V and J ends lost 6 bases and 2 bases respectively, with 8 bases between them. The CDR3 spans 13 residues. The germline gives CDR1 MRHNA, CDR2 SNTAGT. The CDR3 nucleotides are TGTGCCAGCAGCCGGGAGCCCTACAATGAGCAGTTCTTC. It translates to CASSREPYNEQFF.

The genes are TRBV29-1 and TRBJ2-1, with a possible D match to TRBD1 (6 bases). This CDR3 region has 14 residues. Germline CDR1 reads SQVTM; CDR2 reads ANQGSEA. Trimming took 3 bases from V and 3 from J, leaving 12 bases between them. In DNA form, the CDR3 reads TGCAGCGTTGATACACAGGGTGTCTACAATGAGCAGTTCTTC. Translation: CSVDTQGVYNEQFF.

The gene calls are TRBV25-1 and TRBJ1-6; D ambiguous. Trimming removed 8 bases from V and 3 bases from J, with 8 bases in between. Per germline, CDR1 MGHDK and CDR2 SYGVNS. The CDR3 totals 13 residues. The CDR3 spells CASRENYNSPLHF. The DNA of the CDR3 is TGTGCCAGCCGGGAGAACTATAATTCACCCCTCCACTTT.

A remark on this clonotype: This sequence may be a read error, since a much larger clone differs from it by one base. The chain carries TRBV5-1 and TRBJ1-2; TRBD1 matches at 7 bases. Germline values: CDR1 SGHRS, CDR2 YFSETQ. This CDR3 is 13 amino acids long. The CDR3 here is CASGLDRTYGYTF. CDR3 sequence (DNA): TGCGCCAGCGGCTTGGACAGGACATATGGCTACACCTTC. The whole variable domain, remainder taken from reference TRBV5-1 and TRBJ1-2, is KAGVTQTPRYLIKTRGQQVTLSCSPISGHRSVSWYQQTPGQGLQFLFEYFSETQRNKGNFPGRFSGRQFSNSRSEMNVSTLELGDSALYLCASGLDRTYGYTFGSGTRLTVV.

This clonotype showed up many times. The rearrangement joins TRBV28 to TRBJ2-1; 9 positions match TRBD1. CDR3 length equals 14 residues. CDR1 MDHEN and CDR2 SYDVKM come from the germline V gene. With V trimmed by 7 bases and J by 3 bases, 4 bases remained unmatched. As DNA, the CDR3 is TGTGCCAGCAATCGGGACAGGGACTACAATGAGCAGTTCTTC. It is translated as CASNRDRDYNEQFF.

V and J are TRBV2 and TRBJ1-5, with no clear D. Between the trimmed V and J ends, which lost 8 bases and 3 bases, there was a span of 11 bases. The CDR3 contains 13 residues. Germline V gene data show CDR1 as SNHLY and CDR2 as FYNNEI. CDR3 region: CASQAGYNQPQHF. In DNA, the CDR3 is TGTGCCAGCCAAGCCGGGTACAATCAGCCCCAGCATTTT.

This clonotype occurred a few times. This chain links TRBV4-1 with TRBJ2-3; 10 bases agree with TRBD2. J was trimmed by 1 base and V by 5 bases; bases with no gene match: 3. CDR1 is MGHRA and CDR2 is YSYEKL in the germline V gene. The length of the CDR3 is 15 residues. In DNA, the CDR3 is TGCGCCAGCAGCTCTAGCGGGGGACGCACAGATACGCAGTATTTT. This gives the protein CASSSSGGRTDTQYF.

The chain joins TRBV6-6 to TRBJ1-4, with 12 bases identical to TRBD1. The CDR3 totals 16 residues. Per the germline V gene, CDR1 is MNHNY and CDR2 is SVGAGI (reference sequence). The V and J ends lost 3 bases and 7 bases, in that order; junction bases with no gene match: 6. The CDR3 DNA reads TGTGCCAGCAGTTATCGGGACAGGGGGCAACGTGAAAAACTGTTTTTT. Its protein is CASSYRDRGQREKLFF.

The chain carries TRBV6-1 and TRBJ1-1, with 7 bases fitting TRBD1. J lost 0 bases, V lost 11 bases, and 6 bases had no gene match. Germline lookup yields CDR1 MNHNS and CDR2 SASEGT. The CDR3 runs 13 residues. The CDR3 DNA sequence: TGTGCCGGAAAACAGGGGTTGAACACTGAAGCTTTCTTT. Amino acids: CAGKQGLNTEAFF.

Note on this clonotype: A much larger clone lies one base from this, so it may be a read error. The V call is TRBV4-1, the J call TRBJ1-2, with 12 bases identical to TRBD1. The CDR3 spans 17 residues. From germline, CDR1 is MGHRA and CDR2 YSYEKL. CDR3 in DNA: TGCACCAGCAGCCAAGCCGGGACAGGGGGCGCCGGCTATGGCTACACCTTC. Its protein product is CTSSQAGTGGAGYGYTF.

The chain couples TRBV10-2 to TRBJ1-5, with D tentatively TRBD1 (6 bases). Germline assignment: CDR1 WSHSY and CDR2 SAAADI. Between the trimmed V and J ends, which lost 6 bases and 0 bases, there was a span of 21 bases. The CDR3 extends over 18 amino acids. CDR3 residues: CASRKTGLGGYSNQPQHF. The CDR3 bases are TGCGCCAGCAGAAAGACAGGCCTGGGGGGCTATAGCAATCAGCCCCAGCATTTT.

This clonotype was seen only a few times. The chain carries TRBV5-5 and TRBJ1-1; TRBD1 might be the D (5 bases). There are 14 residues in the CDR3. V lost 1 base and J 8 bases, leaving 15 bases between the germline ends. The germline V gene encodes CDR1 SGHKS and CDR2 YYEKEE (reference sequence). For the CDR3, the DNA is TGTGCCAGCAGCTTGCCGGGGCGAGAACCGGAAGCTTTCTTT. Translation: CASSLPGREPEAFF.

This clonotype was recorded many times. The chain carries TRBV10-3 and TRBJ2-5; 7 nucleotides match TRBD1. There are 14 residues in the CDR3. V gave up 4 bases and J gave up 2 bases; unmatched junction bases: 4. Germline CDR1 is ENHRY and CDR2 is SYGVKD. This CDR3 is CAISGGQTQETQYF. CDR3 sequence (DNA): TGTGCCATCAGTGGGGGACAGACACAAGAGACCCAGTACTTC.

Points on this clonotype: A much larger clone lies a single base off, so this may be a read error. This chain uses TRBV29-1 with TRBJ2-5; TRBD1 or TRBD2 may be the D gene (6 bases each). The DNA matches TRBJ2-7 better at its end, which makes the J call doubtful. The V gene's germline CDR1 is SQVTM and CDR2 ANQGSEA. The CDR3 sequence is 14 residues long. CDR3 nucleotide sequence: TGCAGCGCTTACCGTGACCAGGGGAGGAACGAGCAGTACTTC. It encodes CSAYRDQGRNEQYF.

The V call is TRBV18, the J call TRBJ2-1; the D gene could be TRBD1 or TRBD2 (5 bases each). Germline CDR1 is KGHSH and CDR2 is LQKENI. The CDR3 is made up of 13 amino acids. V was trimmed by 3 bases and J by 12 bases, leaving 15 bases between them. The CDR3 sequence: CASSPTGGRGQFF. The CDR3 DNA sequence: TGTGCCAGCTCACCGACTGGGGGAAGAGGGCAGTTCTTC.

Turning to this clonotype: At one boundary the junction diverges from the germline segment, which might be a read error. The chain uses TRBV5-1 and TRBJ1-2; TRBD1 matches at 8 bases. The CDR3 is 14 amino acids. CDR1 is SGHRS, CDR2 YFSETQ, per germline. The CDR3 here is CARSLVSTGVGYTF. The DNA for the CDR3 is TGCGCCAGGAGCTTGGTCTCGACAGGGGTTGGCTACACCTTC.

This clonotype has more than one count but fewer than ten. The junction does not match germline at one end; this may be a read error. This chain joins TRBV5-1 and TRBJ2-1, with 11 bases fitting TRBD1. Germline lookup yields CDR1 SGHRS and CDR2 YFSETQ. The CDR3 contains 15 residues. As DNA, the CDR3 is TGCACCAGCAGCTTGTGGGGGACAGGGGGCAATGAGCAGTTCTTC. The encoded protein is CTSSLWGTGGNEQFF.

The table lists this clonotype with many counts. The chain joins TRBV5-1 to TRBJ2-1, with 9 nucleotides matching TRBD2. Unmatched junction bases numbered 2, after V lost 2 bases and J lost 5 bases. Per germline, CDR1 SGHRS and CDR2 YFSETQ. The CDR3 loop spans 14 amino acids. CDR3 nucleotide sequence: TGCGCCAGCAGCTTAGGGACTAGCAACAATGAGCAGTTCTTC. This codes for CASSLGTSNNEQFF. The full variable domain, with the rest looked up from reference TRBV5-1 and TRBJ2-1, is KAGVTQTPRYLIKTRGQQVTLSCSPISGHRSVSWYQQTPGQGLQFLFEYFSETQRNKGNFPGRFSGRQFSNSRSEMNVSTLELGDSALYLCASSLGTSNNEQFFGPGTRLTVL.

This clonotype was counted many times. The chain employs TRBV29-1 and TRBJ2-5, with a possible D match to TRBD1 (6 bases). The CDR3 contains 13 residues. Germline lookup yields CDR1 SQVTM and CDR2 ANQGSEA. Trimming stripped 5 bases from V and 4 bases from J, with 14 bases between. The CDR3 protein is CSVFDRQGETQYF. The CDR3 bases are TGCAGCGTTTTTGACAGGCAGGGAGAGACCCAGTACTTC.

The chain has TRBV4-1 and TRBJ1-2, with TRBD1 matching over 12 bases. This CDR3 contains 15 residues. Germline V gene sequence: CDR1 MGHRA, CDR2 YSYEKL. The junction had 7 bases not matched to a gene; V was cut back by 8 bases and J by 3 bases. In nucleotides, the CDR3 is TGCGCCAGCGGCCCGGGACAGGGGGCAGACTATGGCTACACCTTC. This sequence encodes CASGPGQGADYGYTF.

Regarding this clonotype: The conserved phenylalanine or tryptophan is not found at the CDR3 terminus, so this likely reflects a read error. The rearrangement joins TRBV5-1 to TRBJ1-6; a possible D gene is TRBD1 (6 bases). Germline V CDR1 and CDR2: SGHRS, YFSETQ. Trimming removed 4 bases from V and 5 bases from J, with 22 bases in between. The CDR3 is made up of 18 amino acids. CDR3 in amino acids: CASSPTGTGTKNNSPLHV. DNA of the CDR3: TGCGCCAGCAGCCCAACAGGGACCGGAACCAAAAATAATTCACCCCTCCACGTT.

This clonotype was observed many times. The V and J genes are TRBV29-1 and TRBJ2-5; D remains unclear. The CDR3 is 11 amino acids. Trimming shortened V by 7 bases and J by 3 bases, and 9 bases separated the two germline ends. Germline V gene lookup returns CDR1 SQVTM and CDR2 ANQGSEA. The CDR3 coding sequence is TGCAGCGCTCATAAGGAAGAGACCCAGTACTTC. Translating gives CSAHKEETQYF. Complete variable domain (other parts from reference TRBV29-1 and TRBJ2-5): SAVISQKPSRDICQRGTSLTIQCQVDSQVTMMFWYRQQPGQSLTLIATANQGSEATYESGFVIDKFPISRPNLTFSTLTVSNMSPEDSSIYLCSAHKEETQYFGPGTRLLVL.

This clonotype was counted between two and nine times. The chain uses TRBV10-2 and TRBJ1-5; D remains unclear. Germline V CDR1 and CDR2: WSHSY, SAAADI. The V end was cut by 1 base, the J end by 2 bases, with 3 bases between. This CDR3 has 13 amino acids. The chain's CDR3 is CASSEFGNQPQHF. The DNA of the CDR3 is TGCGCCAGCAGTGAGTTTGGCAATCAGCCCCAGCATTTT.

The J gene is TRBJ1-5, the V gene TRBV19; TRBD1 matches at 8 bases. Germline assignment: CDR1 LNHDA and CDR2 SQIVND (reference sequence). This CDR3 has 15 amino acids. After removal of 5 bases from V and 7 bases from J, the junction contained 10 bases not matched to a gene. The CDR3 DNA reads TGTGCCAGTAGTGTCCCTCAGGGGGCGCGGCAGCCCCAGCATTTT. Protein product: CASSVPQGARQPQHF.